The 18 T cell receptor beta chains below were found in one sample sequenced in a study of radiation and T cells in renal cell carcinoma. Stated time point: baseline pretreatment blood. Treatment defined: 15 Gy SBRT to primary tumor, nephrectomy 4 weeks later. This table comes from immunoSEQ multiplex PCR, and its TCRdb copy is limited to in-frame clones, with some not included. The data hold approximately 150,000 clones, with about 85% observed a single time. Sequenced material: blood, taken from a patient whose treatment included radiotherapy and nephrectomy. The receptor source for this set is a woman aged 65 to 85 with renal cell carcinoma.

The chain recombines TRBV19 with TRBJ2-6; D is ambiguous. The germline V gene encodes CDR1 LNHDA and CDR2 SQIVND (reference sequence). Trimming took off 10 bases at V and 0 bases at J, with 10 bases between the two ends. This CDR3 spans 14 amino acids. DNA for the CDR3: TGTGCCAACCCCCGAAACTCTGGGGCCAACGTCCTGACTTTC. It specifies CANPRNSGANVLTF.

By proportion, this clone is large (0.1 to 1%). The chain links TRBV27 to TRBJ1-2; TRBD1 is a possible D gene (6 bases). The CDR3 contains 12 residues. The V gene's germline CDR1 is MNHEY and CDR2 SMNVEV (reference sequence). Deletions cut 3 bases from V and 6 bases from J, with 8 bases between. As DNA, the CDR3 is TGTGCCAGCAGTTTGGGGGGGCATGGCTACACCTTC. Its translation: CASSLGGHGYTF.

This chain uses TRBV18 with TRBJ2-1, with 7 bases identical to TRBD1. Germline V gene data show CDR1 as KGHSH and CDR2 as LQKENI. Losses at the gene ends were 3 bases for V and 6 bases for J; bases not matched to a gene: 11. This CDR3 region has 16 residues. The CDR3 DNA is TGTGCCAGCTCACCGAAGGACAGGATTAGGGGCAATGAGCAGTTCTTC. It is translated as CASSPKDRIRGNEQFF.

The V call is TRBV28, the J call TRBJ1-1, with 7 bases matching TRBD1. Unmatched junction bases numbered 12, after V lost 6 bases and J lost 5 bases. CDR1 is MDHEN, CDR2 SYDVKM, per germline. The CDR3 extends over 15 amino acids. The CDR3 DNA reads TGTGCCAGCAGGGATACGACAGGGAGGCGGACTGAAGCTTTCTTT. Protein product: CASRDTTGRRTEAFF.

This sequence joins TRBV28 and TRBJ1-2, with D perhaps TRBD1 (5 bases). CDR3 size: 15 residues. V lost 5 bases, J lost 8 bases, and 21 bases lay in between. The V gene's germline CDR1 is MDHEN and CDR2 SYDVKM. In DNA form, the CDR3 reads TGTGCCAGCAGTCCTGGCGGGCCTACCGGGGGGGGCTACACCTTC. This encodes CASSPGGPTGGGYTF.

The chain recombines TRBV5-4 with TRBJ2-5; 7 bases agree with TRBD2. The CDR3 contains 15 residues. Unmatched junction bases numbered 6, after V lost 2 bases and J lost 2 bases. In germline, CDR1 is SGHNT, CDR2 YYREEE (reference sequence). The DNA for the CDR3 is TGTGCCAGCAGCTTTGTAGCTAGCGGTCAAGAGACCCAGTACTTC. It encodes CASSFVASGQETQYF.

The rearrangement links TRBV30 to TRBJ2-1; a possible D gene is TRBD1 (5 bases). The length of the CDR3 is 16 residues. Trimming removed 0 bases from V and 3 bases from J, with 15 bases in between. Germline V CDR1 and CDR2: GTSNPN, SVGIG (reference sequence). The CDR3 region has the DNA TGTGCCTGGAGTGTACGGCCTGATACAGGCTACAATGAGCAGTTCTTC. Residues: CAWSVRPDTGYNEQFF.

The gene calls are TRBV7-9 and TRBJ2-1; 8 bases match TRBD2. This CDR3 contains 15 residues. The V segment lost 9 bases and the J segment 5 bases; nucleotides outside the gene matches: 12. Germline values: CDR1 SEHNR, CDR2 FQNEAQ (reference sequence). The CDR3 region has the DNA TGTGCCAGGGAGACAGCGGGGGACCCTAACAATGAGCAGTTCTTC. It yields the protein CARETAGDPNNEQFF.

The chain employs TRBV19 and TRBJ1-1; TRBD1 agrees at 7 bases. The germline V gene encodes CDR1 LNHDA and CDR2 SQIVND (reference sequence). The V and J ends lost 5 bases and 3 bases, in that order; junction bases with no gene match: 6. The CDR3 loop spans 14 amino acids. The CDR3 protein is CASSPPGQHTEAFF. The CDR3 DNA sequence: TGTGCCAGTAGTCCTCCGGGACAGCACACTGAAGCTTTCTTT.

The CDR3: CASSFEGPGTGELFF. As DNA, the CDR3 is TGTGCCAGCAGCTTCGAAGGGCCGGGCACCGGGGAGCTGTTTTTT. This sequence joins TRBV7-2 and TRBJ2-2; no clear D gene. Germline V gene sequence: CDR1 SGHTA, CDR2 FQGNSA. This CDR3 contains 15 residues. The germline V and J ends were trimmed by 3 bases and 4 bases, with 12 bases remaining between them.

The rearrangement links TRBV5-1 to TRBJ1-2, with TRBD1 matching over 10 bases. The CDR3 has 17 residues. The germline V gene has CDR1 SGHRS and CDR2 YFSETQ. V was clipped by 5 bases and J by 4 bases; unmatched bases: 14. This CDR3 reads CASRVDRGLGEPYGYTF. The CDR3 DNA reads TGCGCCAGCAGGGTAGACAGGGGGCTCGGCGAACCCTATGGCTACACCTTC.

The chain links TRBV7-8 to TRBJ1-1; TRBD1 agrees at 10 bases. CDR1 and CDR2 from the germline V gene are SGHVS and FQNEAQ. V lost 2 bases, J lost 2 bases, and 8 bases stayed unmatched. There are 17 residues in the CDR3. CDR3 loop: CASSLKTGGLLNTEAFF. The CDR3 coding sequence is TGTGCCAGCAGCTTAAAGACAGGGGGCTTGTTAAACACTGAAGCTTTCTTT.

The rearrangement joins TRBV7-9 to TRBJ1-4; D perhaps matches TRBD1 (5 bases). The germline V gene has CDR1 SEHNR and CDR2 FQNEAQ (reference sequence). Trimming took 3 bases from V and 8 from J, leaving 13 bases between them. The CDR3 consists of 14 residues. The CDR3 loop reads CASSLGGKREKLFF. The CDR3 DNA follows: TGTGCCAGCAGCTTGGGGGGTAAACGAGAAAAACTGTTTTTT.

CDR3 sequence: CASSEGPSTDTQYF. CDR3 DNA sequence: TGCGCCAGCAGCGAGGGGCCTAGCACAGATACGCAGTATTTT. This sequence joins TRBV5-1 and TRBJ2-3; the D call may be TRBD1 or TRBD2 (5 bases each). The CDR3 spans 14 residues. Germline V gene lookup returns CDR1 SGHRS and CDR2 YFSETQ. Trimming shortened V by 4 bases and J by 0 bases, and 9 bases separated the two germline ends. The whole variable domain, filled in from reference TRBV5-1 and TRBJ2-3, reads KAGVTQTPRYLIKTRGQQVTLSCSPISGHRSVSWYQQTPGQGLQFLFEYFSETQRNKGNFPGRFSGRQFSNSRSEMNVSTLELGDSALYLCASSEGPSTDTQYFGPGTRLTVL.

This clone was seen a few times. The chain couples TRBV7-2 to TRBJ1-5; D is unclear. Germline V gene lookup returns CDR1 SGHTA and CDR2 FQGNSA. This CDR3 comprises 13 residues. V was clipped by 2 bases and J by 7 bases, with 9 bases between them. CDR3 residues: CASSLQERQPQHF. The CDR3 DNA sequence: TGTGCCAGCAGCTTACAAGAGCGCCAGCCCCAGCATTTT.

Comments on this clone: One end of the junction is discordant with germline, which a read error may explain. CDR3 protein: CASREAGAQIDGYTF. The CDR3 DNA is TGTGCCAGCAGGGAAGCGGGGGCGCAAATAGATGGCTACACCTTC. The genes are TRBV6-1 and TRBJ1-2, with D tentatively TRBD1 (6 bases). Germline V gene data show CDR1 as MNHNS and CDR2 as SASEGT. This CDR3 comprises 15 residues.

This clone came up a few times. The V and J genes are TRBV7-6 and TRBJ2-7; unclear D gene. Trimming removed 0 bases from V and 2 bases from J, with 5 bases in between. The CDR3 covers 13 residues. Germline CDR1 is SGHVS and CDR2 is FNYEAQ. The CDR3 region is CASSLASAYEQYF. Here the CDR3 DNA reads TGTGCCAGCAGCTTAGCTTCCGCCTACGAGCAGTACTTC.

The rearrangement links TRBV6-5 to TRBJ1-2; TRBD1 might be the D (6 bases). This CDR3 comprises 15 residues. The V gene lost 0 bases and the J gene lost 3 bases, with 11 bases spanning the gap. Per germline, CDR1 MNHEY and CDR2 SVGAGI. DNA of the CDR3: TGTGCCAGCAGTTACTCCCTGGACAGCTACTATGGCTACACCTTC. Its protein is CASSYSLDSYYGYTF.